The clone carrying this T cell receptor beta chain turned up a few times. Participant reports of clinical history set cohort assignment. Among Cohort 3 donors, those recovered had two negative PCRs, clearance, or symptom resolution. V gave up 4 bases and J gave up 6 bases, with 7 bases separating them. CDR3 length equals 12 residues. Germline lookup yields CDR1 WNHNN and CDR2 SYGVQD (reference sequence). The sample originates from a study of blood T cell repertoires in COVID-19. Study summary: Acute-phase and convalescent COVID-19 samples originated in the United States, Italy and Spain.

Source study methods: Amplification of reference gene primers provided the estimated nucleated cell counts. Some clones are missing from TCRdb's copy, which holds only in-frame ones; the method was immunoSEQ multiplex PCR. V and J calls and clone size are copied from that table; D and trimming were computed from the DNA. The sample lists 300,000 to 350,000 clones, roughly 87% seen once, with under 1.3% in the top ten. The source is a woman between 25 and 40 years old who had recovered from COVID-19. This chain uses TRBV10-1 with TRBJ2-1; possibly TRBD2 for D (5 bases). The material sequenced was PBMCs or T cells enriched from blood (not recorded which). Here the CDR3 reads CASSASRNEQFF. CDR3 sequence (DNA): TGCGCCAGCAGTGCTAGCCGCAATGAGCAGTTCTTC.